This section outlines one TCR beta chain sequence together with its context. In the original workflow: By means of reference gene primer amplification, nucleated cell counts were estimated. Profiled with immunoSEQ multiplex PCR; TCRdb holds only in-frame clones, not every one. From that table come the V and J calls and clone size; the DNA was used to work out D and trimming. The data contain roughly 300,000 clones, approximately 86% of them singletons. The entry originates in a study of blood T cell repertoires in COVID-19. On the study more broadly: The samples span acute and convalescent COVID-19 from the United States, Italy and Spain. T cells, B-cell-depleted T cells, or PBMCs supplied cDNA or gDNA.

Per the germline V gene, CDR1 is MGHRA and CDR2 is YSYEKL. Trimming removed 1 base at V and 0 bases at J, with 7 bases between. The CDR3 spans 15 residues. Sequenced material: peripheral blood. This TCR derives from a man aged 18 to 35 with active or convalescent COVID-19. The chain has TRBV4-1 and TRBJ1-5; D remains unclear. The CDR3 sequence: CASSQGANSNQPQHF. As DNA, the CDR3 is TGCGCCAGCAGCCAAGGGGCTAATAGCAATCAGCCCCAGCATTTT.